These T cell receptor beta chains were read from a single sample in a study of immune heterogeneity within non-small cell lung tumors. Using its own MiXCR run on the multiplex PCR reads, TCRdb lists one record per CDR3 protein. The sample records 9,500 to 11,000 distinct CDR3 sequences, roughly a fifth being singletons. The sample was lung tumor tissue. These receptors were collected from a man aged 55 to 69 with non-small cell lung cancer. Both conserved end residues are part of each CDR3. A D gene is named only where the DNA matches it firmly. A clone size is listed for some rows: how often the clone was seen (once, few, many), or a class if it is expanded.

j_gene,d_gene,len,v_gene,abundance,CDR3nt,CDR3aa
TRBJ1-1,NA,13,TRBV11-3,few,TGTGCCAGCAGCAAACCGGGACATACTGAAGCTTTCTTT,CASSKPGHTEAFF
TRBJ1-1,NA,14,TRBV5-1,medium-sized,TGCGCCAGCAGTTCCGCCTTGACAGGCCAAGAAGCTTTCTTT,CASSSALTGQEAFF
TRBJ2-5,NA,14,TRBV5-4,NA,TGTGCCAGCAGCACTGGTGGGGGTGTTGAGACCCAGTACTTC,CASSTGGGVETQYF
TRBJ1-1,NA,13,TRBV6-2/TRBV6-3,medium-sized,TGTGCCAGCAGTTACCTTCACAGCACTGAAGCTTTCTTT,CASSYLHSTEAFF
TRBJ1-1,TRBD1,12,TRBV28,medium-sized,TGTGCCAGTATGATACAGGGGGCTGAAGCTTTCTTT,CASMIQGAEAFF
TRBJ2-1,TRBD2,19,TRBV6-1,NA,TGTGCCAGCAGTCCGCGACTAGCGGGAGGGGAAGACTCCTACAATGAGCAGTTCTTC,CASSPRLAGGEDSYNEQFF
TRBJ2-1,NA,17,TRBV20-1,NA,TGCAGTGCTAGCCGCTCCTACGGAGGGAGCTCCTACAATGAGCAGTTCTTC,CSASRSYGGSSYNEQFF
TRBJ2-5,NA,16,TRBV12-3/TRBV12-4,medium-sized,TGTGCCAGCAGTCTCGGTGATAGTAGAGGGCAAGAGACCCAGTACTTC,CASSLGDSRGQETQYF
TRBJ2-5,NA,13,TRBV20-1,few,TGCAGTGCTGCACAGAGCATTCAAGAGACCCAGTACTTC,CSAAQSIQETQYF
TRBJ2-7,NA,13,TRBV3-1,few,TGTGCCACGGGTTCGGGTGGTTCCTACGAGCAGTACTTC,CATGSGGSYEQYF
TRBJ2-5,TRBD1,13,TRBV20-1,NA,TGCAGTGCGGAACCCGGGACAGAAGAGACCCAGTACTTC,CSAEPGTEETQYF
TRBJ1-2,NA,15,TRBV19,medium-sized,TGTGCCAGTAGTCTCAGCCGGGGGGAGTACTATGGCTACACCTTC,CASSLSRGEYYGYTF
TRBJ1-2,TRBD1,15,TRBV5-4,NA,TGTGCCAGCAGCACGAAACAGGGGGCGAACTATGGCTACACCTTC,CASSTKQGANYGYTF
TRBJ2-7,TRBD1,15,TRBV6-1,medium-sized,TGTGCCACCGTAGGCGGGACAGGGTTCTCGGGCGAGCAGTACTTC,CATVGGTGFSGEQYF
TRBJ2-1,NA,15,TRBV7-9,NA,TGTGCCAGCAGCTTAGCCCCGACAGGAGAAAATGAGCAGTTCTTC,CASSLAPTGENEQFF
TRBJ1-4,TRBD1,13,TRBV7-9,few,TGTGCCAGCAAAGGACAGGGCTACGAAAAACTGTTTTTT,CASKGQGYEKLFF
TRBJ2-1,TRBD2,11,TRBV6-8,few,TGTGCCAGTTACACTAGCGGGGGGCAGTTCTTC,CASYTSGGQFF